Following are 19 T cell receptor beta chains from one sample sequenced in a study of T cells in women clearing cervical HPV infection. Some clones are missing from TCRdb's copy, which holds only in-frame ones; the method was immunoSEQ multiplex PCR. This sample's clone table lists tens of thousands of clones. The sample taken for sequencing was blood buffy coat. These TCRs come from a woman between 18 and 70 years old with a cervical HPV16 infection that either progressed to CIN3+ or cleared (not recorded which).

Concerning this clone itself: With the read ending 3 residues before the CDR3 end, the germline J gene is used to fill in that end. V usage is TRBV7-3 and J usage is TRBJ2-3; TRBD2 matches 13 bases. The trim removed 4 bases at V and 4 bases at J, leaving 5 bases unmatched. CDR1 is SGHTA, CDR2 FQGTGA, per germline. The CDR3 covers 16 residues. The sequenced part of the CDR3 DNA is TGTGCCAGCAGCTCGGGACTAGCGGGGCGCGCAGATACG. It codes for CASSSGLAGRADT. The CDR3, in full, reads CASSSGLAGRADTQYF.

As to this clone: The CDR3 extends 3 residues past the end of the read, so its final part is completed from the germline J gene. The J gene is TRBJ2-4, the V gene TRBV18, with TRBD2 as a possible D gene (6 bases). The germline V gene encodes CDR1 KGHSH and CDR2 LQKENI. The CDR3 has 13 amino acids. The CDR3 bases that were read are TGTGCCAGCCTGCAAGGAAGGTCGGAGGGT. It codes for CASLQGRSEG. The whole CDR3 is CASLQGRSEGQYF.

Turning to this clone: The sequence runs out 3 residues before the end of the CDR3; the remainder is reconstructed from the germline J gene. V gene TRBV14 combines with J gene TRBJ2-1; D is unclear. This CDR3 spans 12 amino acids. The germline gives CDR1 SGHDN, CDR2 FVKESK. Trimming cost V 4 bases and J 5 bases, with 6 bases left between them. Partial CDR3 DNA: TGTGCCAGCAGCCCCCAGAACAATGAG. Encoded protein: CASSPQNNE. The whole CDR3 region reads CASSPQNNEQFF.

About this clone itself: Read data end 3 residues before the CDR3 end; the end is taken from the germline J gene. The chain carries TRBV4-1 and TRBJ1-2; D uncertain. Germline CDR1 MGHRA, CDR2 YSYEKL. This CDR3 has 15 residues. Incomplete CDR3 DNA: TGCGCCAGCAGCCAAGTCTTGTCGGTGAGTCGAGGC. Translation: CASSQVLSVSRG. The full CDR3 sequence reads CASSQVLSVSRGYTF.

CDR3 bases read: TGTGCCAGCAGCTCAACTAGCGGGGGGTTCGAG. Translated, it gives CASSSTSGGFE. The full-length CDR3 reads as CASSSTSGGFEQYF. The genes are TRBV7-2 and TRBJ2-7, with 12 bases aligning to TRBD2. The CDR3 is cut off 3 residues early in the read; its end comes from the germline J gene. CDR1 SGHTA and CDR2 FQGNSA come from the germline V gene. CDR3 length: 14 amino acids. Trimming removed 4 bases from V and 6 bases from J; junction bases left unmatched: 4.

Turning to this clone: The read ends 3 residues shy of where the CDR3 ends; the end is completed using the germline J gene. J is TRBJ2-1 and V is TRBV20-1; the match to TRBD2 covers 8 bases. CDR3 size: 14 residues. V was clipped by 6 bases and J by 1 base; unmatched bases: 5. Germline CDR1 reads DFQATT; CDR2 reads SNEGSKA (reference sequence). The sequenced CDR3 bases are TGCAGTGCCGGGGGGGGAGATTCCTACAATGAG. The encoded protein is CSAGGGDSYNE. Given in full, the CDR3 is CSAGGGDSYNEQFF.

With respect to this clone: With the read ending 3 residues before the CDR3 end, the germline J gene is used to fill in that end. The V call is TRBV20-1, the J call TRBJ1-2; 7 nucleotides agree with TRBD1. Trimming cost V 0 bases and J 1 base; bases outside gene matches: 5. The CDR3 extends over 15 amino acids. The germline CDR1 and CDR2 sequences are DFQATT and SNEGSKA (reference sequence). CDR3: CSARDPRQGNYGYTF. The DNA read from the CDR3 is TGCAGTGCTAGAGATCCTAGACAGGGTAACTATGGC.

Comment on this clone: The sequence runs out 3 residues before the end of the CDR3; the remainder is reconstructed from the germline J gene. V usage is TRBV5-1 and J usage is TRBJ2-5; 7 bases are a match to TRBD1. The CDR3 length is 14 residues. The V gene's germline CDR1 is SGHRS and CDR2 YFSETQ. The trim removed 6 bases at V and 3 bases at J, leaving 8 bases unmatched. The covered CDR3 bases are TGCGCCAGCACCCCCGGGACAGCGAAAGAGACC. This translates into CASTPGTAKET. The full CDR3 protein is CASTPGTAKETQYF. The full variable domain, rest sourced from reference TRBV5-1 and TRBJ2-5, is KAGVTQTPRYLIKTRGQQVTLSCSPISGHRSVSWYQQTPGQGLQFLFEYFSETQRNKGNFPGRFSGRQFSNSRSEMNVSTLELGDSALYLCASTPGTAKETQYFGPGTRLLVL.

Turning to this clone: With the read ending 3 residues before the CDR3 end, the germline J gene is used to fill in that end. V is TRBV19 and J is TRBJ2-7; D might be TRBD1 (8 bases). Trimming pared 4 bases from V and 2 bases from J, leaving 18 bases between. Looked up from germline, CDR1 is LNHDA and CDR2 is SQIVND (reference sequence). The CDR3 extends over 16 amino acids. CDR3 sequence: CASSKGGQGLPYEQYF. Partial CDR3 DNA: TGTGCCAGTAGTAAGGGCGGACAGGGACTACCCTACGAG.

Comment on this clone: Read data end 3 residues before the CDR3 end; the end is taken from the germline J gene. The chain has TRBV20-1 and TRBJ1-4; no firm D call. Between the trimmed V and J ends, which lost 6 bases and 6 bases, there was a span of 14 bases. The CDR3 consists of 13 residues. In germline, CDR1 is DFQATT, CDR2 SNEGSKA (reference sequence). This chain's CDR3 is CSARSPEDEKLFF. CDR3 DNA, as far as it was read: TGCAGTGCACGCTCCCCTGAGGATGAAAAA.

As regards this clone: The sequence runs out 3 residues before the end of the CDR3; the remainder is reconstructed from the germline J gene. The V call is TRBV7-9, the J call TRBJ1-5, with D possibly TRBD1 on 5 matching bases. V was pared by 4 bases and J by 1 base, with 8 bases between. CDR1 and CDR2 from the germline V gene are SEHNR and FQNEAQ (reference sequence). CDR3 length: 14 amino acids. Here the CDR3 reads CASSSDKSNQPQHF. The sequenced CDR3 bases are TGTGCCAGCAGCTCGGACAAAAGCAATCAGCCC.

Turning to this clone: The CDR3 goes on 3 residues after the read ends, and that part is filled in from the germline J gene. V and J are TRBV18 and TRBJ1-5, with TRBD1 identical over 8 bases. The length of the CDR3 is 18 residues. Germline lookup yields CDR1 KGHSH and CDR2 LQKENI. Trimming cost V 1 base and J 3 bases; bases outside gene matches: 11. The DNA read from the CDR3 is TGTGCCAGCTCACCACGGGCCCGACGGACAGGGAACAATCAGCCC. This encodes CASSPRARRTGNNQP. The full-length CDR3 reads as CASSPRARRTGNNQPQHF.

As to this clone: With the read ending 3 residues before the CDR3 end, the germline J gene is used to fill in that end. The J gene is TRBJ2-2, the V gene TRBV7-9; TRBD1 might be the D (5 bases). Germline V lookup: CDR1 SEHNR, CDR2 FQNEAQ (reference sequence). The germline V and J ends were trimmed by 4 bases and 7 bases, with 10 bases remaining between them. The CDR3 spans 13 residues. The CDR3 bases that were read are TGTGCCAGCAGCTCCCCAGGGATCGGGGAG. Its translation: CASSSPGIGE. The CDR3, in full, reads CASSSPGIGELFF.

To note about this clone: From the germline J gene comes the end of the CDR3, since the read stops 3 residues before it. This chain uses TRBV19 with TRBJ1-5, with TRBD1 as a possible D gene (5 bases). V was shortened by 5 bases and J by 4 bases, with 9 bases between the two germline ends. CDR3 size: 13 residues. Germline V gene sequence: CDR1 LNHDA, CDR2 SQIVND (reference sequence). CDR3 in amino acids: CASSGGRNQPQHF. The CDR3 DNA, read in part, is TGTGCCAGTAGTGGGGGGAGGAATCAGCCC.

As concerns this clone: The read halts 3 residues ahead of the CDR3 end, with the missing end drawn from the germline J gene. The chain has TRBV27 and TRBJ2-5; the D is unclear. The CDR3 is 14 residues long. The V end was cut by 8 bases, the J end by 1 base, with 14 bases between. Germline V CDR1 and CDR2: MNHEY, SMNVEV (reference sequence). The sequenced CDR3 bases are TGTGCCAGCCGCGAGATTTACGGCCAAGAGACC. Protein: CASREIYGQET. The full CDR3 is CASREIYGQETQYF.

Concerning this clone: From the germline J gene comes the end of the CDR3, since the read stops 3 residues before it. This chain connects TRBV30 to TRBJ2-3; D is undetermined. The CDR3 is made up of 15 amino acids. Germline CDR1 and CDR2: GTSNPN and SVGIG (reference sequence). V was shortened by 2 bases and J by 2 bases, with 14 bases between the two germline ends. The CDR3 is CAWSLASSFTDTQYF. The part of the CDR3 DNA that was read is TGTGCCTGGAGTCTGGCCAGTTCCTTCACAGATACG.

As for this clone: A junction end diverges from the germline sequence, so it may reflect a read error. CDR3 sequence: CASSNLQASDTQYF. The CDR3 DNA, read in part, is TGTGCTAGCAGCAACCTTCAGGCCTCAGATACG. The chain combines TRBV7-7 with TRBJ2-3, with D unresolved. The read finishes 3 residues shy of the CDR3 end, and the germline J gene is used to complete it. This CDR3 is built from 14 residues. The germline V gene encodes CDR1 SSHAT and CDR2 FNYEAQ (reference sequence).

A word on this clone: The read ends 3 residues shy of where the CDR3 ends; the end is completed using the germline J gene. The chain joins TRBV6-2 or TRBV6-3 to TRBJ2-1; D may be TRBD2 (5 bases). The CDR3 contains 16 residues. Germline assignment: CDR1 MNHEY and CDR2 SVGEGT. V lost 2 bases to trimming and J lost 9 bases, with 20 bases between them. The chain's CDR3 is CASSYRLTARVGEQFF. CDR3 DNA, as far as it was read: TGTGCCAGCAGTTACCGCCTCACCGCGAGGGTTGGTGAG.

In regard to this clone: The CDR3 goes on 3 residues after the read ends, and that part is filled in from the germline J gene. This chain uses TRBV20-1 with TRBJ2-3; weak D call: TRBD1 (5 bases). The CDR3 has 13 residues. V was shortened by 5 bases and J by 7 bases, with 16 bases between the two germline ends. Germline values: CDR1 DFQATT, CDR2 SNEGSKA (reference sequence). The chain's CDR3 is CSAWGPIEYTQYF. The CDR3 bases that were read are TGCAGTGCTTGGGGCCCCATAGAGTATACG.